Presented here are 16 T cell receptor beta chains from one specimen sequenced in a study of human T cells and chemical hapten exposure. Noted time point: patch test 2, 6 weeks after DPC sensitization. Treatment described: therapeutic diphenylcyclopropenone sensitization with weekly scalp DPC. TCRdb reprocessed the RACE reads via MiXCR and lists one record per CDR3 protein. The table lists around 99,000 distinct CDR3 sequences, 9.5% to 12% of them singletons. Specimen: whole blood, collected in connection with sensitization to the hapten diphenylcyclopropenone (DPC). All receptors derive from a man aged 40-50 years with alopecia areata. Some clones in this sample may be carry-over from other donors' samples.

CDR3 in DNA: TGCGCCAGCAGCAACAAGACTAGCGGGCCCACAGATACGCAGTATTTT. Translation: CASSNKTSGPTDTQYF. The chain couples TRBV5-1 to TRBJ2-3; 10 bases agree with TRBD2. V gave up 4 bases and J gave up 2 bases; unmatched junction bases: 7. The CDR3 has 16 amino acids. The V gene's germline CDR1 is SGHRS and CDR2 YFSETQ.

Only a few counts were recorded for this clonotype. One end of the junction varies from germline; a read error may be responsible. DNA of the CDR3: TGTGCCAGCAGCGTATCCAGGCAGGGAGGGGTCAACGTCCTGACTTTC. This translates into CASSVSRQGGVNVLTF. The chain uses TRBV9 and TRBJ2-6, with 7 bases matching TRBD2. Germline V lookup: CDR1 SGDLS, CDR2 YYNGEE. This CDR3 contains 16 residues.

V is TRBV4-2 and J is TRBJ2-3, with D perhaps matching TRBD1 or TRBD2 (6 bases each). The CDR3 is made up of 15 amino acids. Germline assignment: CDR1 LGHNA and CDR2 YNFKEQ. V shed 4 bases and J shed 2 bases, with 13 bases lying between them. This CDR3 reads CASSPRGDPTDTQYF. CDR3 coding DNA: TGTGCCAGCAGCCCAAGGGGGGATCCCACAGATACGCAGTATTTT.

The V call is TRBV7-8, the J call TRBJ2-1; 10 nucleotides line up with TRBD2. The CDR3 is made up of 15 amino acids. J was trimmed by 7 bases and V by 0 bases; bases with no gene match: 3. Looked up from germline, CDR1 is SGHVS and CDR2 is FQNEAQ. CDR3 amino acids: CASSLASSGRNEQFF. The CDR3 DNA reads TGTGCCAGCAGCTTAGCGTCTAGCGGGAGAAATGAGCAGTTCTTC. The entire variable domain, with the rest obtained from reference TRBV7-8 and TRBJ2-1, is as follows: GAGVSQSPRYKVAKRGQDVALRCDPISGHVSLFWYQQALGQGPEFLTYFQNEAQLDKSGLPSDRFFAERPEGSVSTLKIQRTQQEDSAVYLCASSLASSGRNEQFFGPGTRLTVL.

This clonotype has a count of ten or more. The V gene is TRBV10-3, the J gene TRBJ2-3; D is perhaps TRBD1 or TRBD2 (6 bases each). The CDR3 totals 17 residues. Trimming pared 5 bases from V and 4 bases from J, leaving 22 bases between. Looked up from germline, CDR1 is ENHRY and CDR2 is SYGVKD. DNA of the CDR3: TGTGCCATCAGTAATATCGGGGGCCGAGGAGTAGCAGATACGCAGTATTTT. Translation gives CAISNIGGRGVADTQYF.

The genes are TRBV5-1 and TRBJ2-3, with a possible D match to TRBD2 (5 bases). The germline gives CDR1 SGHRS, CDR2 YFSETQ. This CDR3 spans 15 amino acids. Trimming pared 0 bases from V and 4 bases from J, leaving 12 bases between. The CDR3 loop reads CASSLALAMSDTQYF. The CDR3 DNA sequence: TGCGCCAGCAGCTTGGCCCTAGCCATGTCAGATACGCAGTATTTT. The full variable domain, completed using reference TRBV5-1 and TRBJ2-3, is KAGVTQTPRYLIKTRGQQVTLSCSPISGHRSVSWYQQTPGQGLQFLFEYFSETQRNKGNFPGRFSGRQFSNSRSEMNVSTLELGDSALYLCASSLALAMSDTQYFGPGTRLTVL.

Many counts were recorded for this clonotype. The rearrangement uses TRBV9 and TRBJ2-3, with TRBD1 as a possible D gene (6 bases). V dropped 2 bases and J dropped 5 bases, with 6 bases sitting between them. This CDR3 region has 12 residues. Germline loops: CDR1 SGDLS, CDR2 YYNGEE. In nucleotides, the CDR3 is TGTGCCAGCAGCGTGGACAGAGATACGCAGTATTTT. Amino acid sequence: CASSVDRDTQYF.

In this sample, this clonotype turned up a few times. The chain recombines TRBV14 with TRBJ1-5, with D unresolved. CDR3 size: 13 residues. V lost 0 bases, J lost 6 bases, and 6 bases lay in between. Germline V CDR1 and CDR2: SGHDN, FVKESK. Here the CDR3 reads CASSQEGSQPQHF. CDR3 in DNA: TGTGCCAGCAGCCAAGAGGGATCTCAGCCCCAGCATTTT.

This clonotype was detected only a few times. The rearrangement joins TRBV19 to TRBJ1-5, with a tentative D call TRBD1 (5 bases). V was clipped by 3 bases and J by 1 base, with 16 bases between them. The germline V gene has CDR1 LNHDA and CDR2 SQIVND (reference sequence). This CDR3 has 17 residues. This CDR3 is CASSIGPQGPSNQPQHF. CDR3 sequence (DNA): TGTGCCAGTAGTATTGGGCCGCAGGGCCCAAGCAATCAGCCCCAGCATTTT.

The chain couples TRBV27 to TRBJ2-5; no firm D call. The CDR3 has 13 residues. Trimming shortened V by 2 bases and J by 2 bases, and 6 bases separated the two germline ends. CDR1 and CDR2 (germline): MNHEY, SMNVEV (reference sequence). CDR3 coding DNA: TGTGCCAGCAGTTTAAGCTTACAAGAGACCCAGTACTTC. Amino acid sequence: CASSLSLQETQYF.

Many counts were recorded for this clonotype. The chain recombines TRBV5-6 with TRBJ1-1; no clear D. The V end was cut by 5 bases, the J end by 0 bases, with 8 bases between. Germline V lookup: CDR1 SGHDT, CDR2 YYEEEE. This CDR3 has 13 residues. The CDR3 loop is CASRYAVNTEAFF. CDR3 coding DNA: TGTGCCAGCAGATACGCGGTGAACACTGAAGCTTTCTTT.

The chain combines TRBV5-6 with TRBJ2-2, with TRBD2 matching 8 bases. The CDR3 has 16 amino acids. Germline V gene data show CDR1 as SGHDT and CDR2 as YYEEEE. V lost 2 bases, J lost 7 bases, and 10 bases stayed unmatched. The CDR3 sequence: CASSLAGAGTGGELFF. DNA of the CDR3: TGTGCCAGCAGCTTAGCGGGAGCTGGAACCGGCGGGGAGCTGTTTTTT.

This clonotype was recorded at least ten times. The V and J genes are TRBV5-1 and TRBJ2-3, with D hard to call. Germline CDR1 SGHRS, CDR2 YFSETQ. Trimming shortened V by 7 bases and J by 3 bases, and 24 bases separated the two germline ends. This CDR3 is 17 amino acids long. CDR3 sequence: CASSGVSRVDPTDTQYF. Here the CDR3 DNA reads TGCGCCAGCTCTGGCGTAAGTCGCGTGGATCCTACAGATACGCAGTATTTT.

A few counts support this clonotype. J is TRBJ2-1 and V is TRBV5-4; D possibly corresponds to TRBD2 (5 bases). The CDR3 is 14 amino acids. V lost 0 bases to trimming and J lost 6 bases, with 10 bases between them. Germline V CDR1 and CDR2: SGHNT, YYREEE (reference sequence). For the CDR3, the DNA is TGTGCCAGCAGCTTGGATAGCGACTCCAATGAGCAGTTCTTC. Protein sequence: CASSLDSDSNEQFF.

This clonotype was found a few times. The genes are TRBV10-3 and TRBJ2-7, with 9 bases that match TRBD2. Germline CDR1 and CDR2: ENHRY and SYGVKD. The CDR3 is 16 amino acids. The trim removed 7 bases at V and 1 base at J, leaving 11 bases unmatched. The CDR3 nucleotides are TGTGCCATCACCGACGGGCGGCGGGAGGGATCCTACGAGCAGTACGTC. This translates into CAITDGRREGSYEQYV.

V usage is TRBV5-1 and J usage is TRBJ1-5, with D unclear. Trimming shortened V by 1 base and J by 4 bases, and 9 bases separated the two germline ends. CDR3 length: 14 amino acids. Germline CDR1 SGHRS, CDR2 YFSETQ. The CDR3 nucleotides are TGCGCCAGCAGCTTGTATCCGGGGAATCAGCCCCAGCATTTT. It codes for CASSLYPGNQPQHF.